These 12 T cell receptor beta chains came from one sample sequenced in a study of blood T cell repertoires in COVID-19. Profiled with immunoSEQ multiplex PCR; TCRdb holds only in-frame clones, not every one. Of roughly 230,000 clones in the sample, 90% are singletons; the top ten hold about 2%. Sequencing was performed on peripheral blood. The source of these receptors is a woman in her sixties with COVID-19, enrolled during active disease.

This clone has just a few counts. This chain joins TRBV20-1 and TRBJ2-5; D is uncertain. This CDR3 comprises 10 residues. Germline loops: CDR1 DFQATT, CDR2 SNEGSKA (reference sequence). Deletions cut 5 bases from V and 5 bases from J, with 6 bases between. The CDR3 is CSAPGETQYF. The CDR3 DNA reads TGCAGTGCTCCCGGGGAGACCCAGTACTTC.

The chain employs TRBV18 and TRBJ1-2; D not certain. Trimming took off 0 bases at V and 6 bases at J, with 11 bases between the two ends. This CDR3 contains 14 residues. Germline CDR1 KGHSH, CDR2 LQKENI. CDR3 protein: CASSPPGLRDGYTF. CDR3 in DNA: TGTGCCAGCTCACCACCGGGATTGAGGGATGGCTACACCTTC. The variable domain in full, with the rest retrieved from reference TRBV18 and TRBJ1-2, is NAGVMQNPRHLVRRRGQEARLRCSPMKGHSHVYWYRQLPEEGLKFMVYLQKENIIDESGMPKERFSAEFPKEGPSILRIQQVVRGDSAAYFCASSPPGLRDGYTFGSGTRLTVV.

This chain joins TRBV19 and TRBJ2-1; possible D gene TRBD1, 5 bases. There are 16 residues in the CDR3. Germline V gene sequence: CDR1 LNHDA, CDR2 SQIVND (reference sequence). V lost 5 bases, J lost 4 bases, and 18 bases lay in between. Written as DNA, the CDR3 is TGTGCCAGTAGTCCGGTAGGGGCCCCATTTTACAATGAGCAGTTCTTC. This sequence encodes CASSPVGAPFYNEQFF.

This clone occurred many times. The chain employs TRBV2 and TRBJ1-6; the match to TRBD1 covers 8 bases. Germline-derived CDR1 and CDR2 are SNHLY and FYNNEI. CDR3 length equals 15 residues. V dropped 9 bases and J dropped 0; count of bases not matched to a gene: 4. The CDR3 spells CARGQGFSYNSPLHF. CDR3 sequence (DNA): TGTGCCAGAGGACAGGGTTTCTCCTATAATTCACCCCTCCACTTT.

V usage is TRBV6-2 or TRBV6-3 and J usage is TRBJ1-3; D is possibly TRBD1 (6 bases). The V gene lost 0 bases and the J gene lost 7 bases, with 16 bases spanning the gap. Germline lookup yields CDR1 MNHEY and CDR2 SVGEGT. The CDR3 sequence is 16 residues long. The CDR3 nucleotides read TGTGCCAGCAGTTACTCAGGACGGACAGTCGTGAACACCATATATTTT. Protein: CASSYSGRTVVNTIYF.

The chain employs TRBV6-2 or TRBV6-3 and TRBJ1-1; D perhaps matches TRBD1 (5 bases). Between the trimmed V and J ends, which lost 2 bases and 7 bases, there was a span of 14 bases. The CDR3 is 14 amino acids. Germline V gene data show CDR1 as MNHEY and CDR2 as SVGEGT. CDR3 nucleotide sequence: TGTGCCAGCAGTTACCCAGGGTTGGGTGGTGAAGCTTTCTTT. This encodes CASSYPGLGGEAFF.

The V and J genes are TRBV7-2 and TRBJ1-2; D possibly corresponds to TRBD1 (5 bases). Germline V gene sequence: CDR1 SGHTA, CDR2 FQGNSA. With 3 bases removed from V and 7 bases from J, the gap between germline ends came to 6 bases. The CDR3 spans 11 residues. CDR3 loop: CASSLGGGYTF. The CDR3 nucleotides read TGTGCCAGCAGCTTGGGGGGTGGCTACACCTTC.

The rearrangement uses TRBV7-2 and TRBJ1-2; 10 nucleotides agree with TRBD1. The J segment lost 7 bases and the V segment lost 5 bases, leaving 7 bases of the junction unmatched. The V gene's germline CDR1 is SGHTA and CDR2 FQGNSA. The CDR3 length is 14 residues. CDR3 sequence: CASSLRQGASGYTF. The CDR3 DNA follows: TGTGCCAGCAGCCTAAGACAGGGGGCGAGTGGCTACACCTTC.

The chain recombines TRBV6-5 with TRBJ1-1; TRBD1 matches 8 bases. The CDR3 extends over 15 amino acids. Germline V gives CDR1 MNHEY, CDR2 SVGAGI. V lost 6 bases to trimming and J lost 0 bases; unmatched junction nucleotides: 6. Here the CDR3 DNA reads TGTGCCAGCAGATCCGGGACAGGATTGAACACTGAAGCTTTCTTT. Translated, it gives CASRSGTGLNTEAFF.

This chain links TRBV28 with TRBJ1-1, with 7 bases matching TRBD1. V lost 2 bases, J lost 11 bases, and 5 bases stayed unmatched. There are 12 residues in the CDR3. Germline V gene lookup returns CDR1 MDHEN and CDR2 SYDVKM. The CDR3 coding sequence is TGTGCCAGCAGTTTAAGTGGCAGGGGGGCTTTCTTT. It is translated as CASSLSGRGAFF.

In regard to this clone: This sample includes further DNA sequences coding for the same CDR3. This chain joins TRBV12-3 or TRBV12-4 and TRBJ2-7, with 7 nucleotides matching TRBD1. There are 12 residues in the CDR3. V shed 6 bases, J shed 3 bases, and the junction held 2 bases outside the gene matches. The CDR3 here is CASSPGGYEQYF. The CDR3 region has the DNA TGTGCCAGCAGCCCAGGGGGCTACGAGCAGTACTTC.

The rearrangement joins TRBV5-1 to TRBJ1-2; maybe TRBD1 (5 bases). Looked up from germline, CDR1 is SGHRS and CDR2 is YFSETQ. The CDR3 runs 16 residues. Trimming removed 1 base at V and 2 bases at J, with 15 bases between. CDR3 amino acids: CASSLNARAPNYGYTF. CDR3 nucleotides: TGCGCCAGCAGCTTGAATGCCAGGGCCCCAAACTATGGCTACACCTTC.